Shown below are 23 T cell receptor beta chains from a single sample sequenced in a study of sequential checkpoint blockade in melanoma. The treatment was: randomized to nivolumab then ipilimumab (arm A) or the reverse (arm B). Generated by immunoSEQ multiplex PCR, the TCRdb table keeps only in-frame clones and is missing some. Of about 2,800 clones in the sample, over 25% were seen once. The sample in question was tumor tissue (inferred from file names), obtained from a patient given nivolumab and ipilimumab in sequence. These receptors were taken from a human donor with melanoma.

The rearrangement joins TRBV11-3 to TRBJ2-7, with a possible D match to TRBD2 (6 bases). The CDR3 is 14 residues long. Germline-derived CDR1 and CDR2 are SGHNT and YENEEA. The V end was cut by 7 bases, the J end by 2 bases, with 15 bases between. CDR3 protein: CASISKGGTYEQYF. The CDR3, as DNA: TGTGCCAGCATCTCTAAGGGCGGGACCTACGAGCAGTACTTC.

In this sample, this clone turned up a few times. The chain employs TRBV10-3 and TRBJ2-3, with 9 bases matching TRBD1. Per germline, CDR1 ENHRY and CDR2 SYGVKD. This CDR3 has 14 residues. V shed 2 bases and J 5 bases; nucleotides not matched to a gene: 2. CDR3 nucleotide sequence: TGTGCCATCAGTGAGGGGACAGGGTTAGATACGCAGTATTTT. It encodes CAISEGTGLDTQYF.

The V gene is TRBV18, the J gene TRBJ2-1; 11 nucleotides align to TRBD2. Germline V gives CDR1 KGHSH, CDR2 LQKENI. V lost 3 bases to trimming and J lost 5 bases; unmatched junction nucleotides: 3. The CDR3 is 15 residues long. CDR3: CASSPTSGTDNEQFF. The CDR3 DNA is TGTGCCAGCTCACCGACTAGCGGGACCGACAATGAGCAGTTCTTC.

This clone was detected only a few times. The gene calls are TRBV19 and TRBJ2-1; D is undetermined. Germline-derived CDR1 and CDR2 are LNHDA and SQIVND (reference sequence). This CDR3 has 13 residues. V dropped 6 bases and J dropped 7 bases, with 13 bases sitting between them. CDR3 bases: TGTGCCAGTAGCGTCAGATCTACGAATGAGCAGTTCTTC. It codes for CASSVRSTNEQFF.

This clone has only a few counts. This sequence joins TRBV28 and TRBJ2-1; TRBD2 agrees at 10 bases. Germline trimming cut 6 bases from V and 3 bases from J; bases unmatched to any gene: 11. Germline V CDR1 and CDR2: MDHEN, SYDVKM. The CDR3 length is 17 residues. CDR3 in DNA: TGTGCCAGCAGCTTTTATCCCGGGACTAGCGACTACAATGAGCAGTTCTTC. Translating it yields CASSFYPGTSDYNEQFF.

The chain has TRBV19 and TRBJ2-3; TRBD2 aligns across 8 bases. V gave up 4 bases and J gave up 6 bases; unmatched junction bases: 9. CDR3 length: 15 amino acids. The V gene's germline CDR1 is LNHDA and CDR2 SQIVND (reference sequence). CDR3 coding DNA: TGTGCCAGTAGTACTATTAGCGGGGTCGGGGATACGCAGTATTTT. This translates into CASSTISGVGDTQYF.

The CDR3 here is CASGLSEGGWDTQYF. The CDR3 region has the DNA TGTGCTAGTGGTCTCTCCGAAGGGGGTTGGGATACGCAGTATTTT. The V call is TRBV12-5, the J call TRBJ2-3; D is possibly TRBD1 (6 bases). The CDR3 totals 15 residues. CDR1 is LGHNT and CDR2 is FRNRAP in the germline V gene. Trimming shortened V by 5 bases and J by 6 bases, and 18 bases separated the two germline ends.

J is TRBJ1-2 and V is TRBV19; D is perhaps TRBD1 (6 bases). Per germline, CDR1 LNHDA and CDR2 SQIVND (reference sequence). The CDR3 is 15 amino acids. The ends were cut back, 0 bases at V and 8 bases at J, with 16 bases in the middle. The CDR3 coding sequence is TGTGCCAGTAGTATAGACGGCACAGGGCTCGGGGGCTACACCTTC. Residues: CASSIDGTGLGGYTF.

This clone was seen a handful of times. The chain combines TRBV5-4 with TRBJ1-1; 7 nucleotides line up with TRBD1. Germline V lookup: CDR1 SGHNT, CDR2 YYREEE (reference sequence). This CDR3 comprises 13 residues. The V and J ends lost 2 bases and 4 bases, in that order; junction bases with no gene match: 2. CDR3 in DNA: TGTGCCAGCAGCTTACAGGGGCCCACTGAAGCTTTCTTT. Amino acid sequence: CASSLQGPTEAFF.

The table lists this clone with a few counts. CDR3 sequence: CASSLGEGTNEKLFF. In nucleotides, the CDR3 is TGTGCCAGCAGCTTAGGGGAGGGAACTAATGAAAAACTGTTTTTT. The chain employs TRBV11-3 and TRBJ1-4; D remains ambiguous. CDR1 SGHNT and CDR2 YENEEA come from the germline V gene. This CDR3 comprises 15 residues. V gave up 1 base and J gave up 1 base, with 7 bases separating them.

The genes are TRBV5-1 and TRBJ2-7; 11 bases line up with TRBD2. The CDR3 runs 16 residues. CDR1 is SGHRS and CDR2 is YFSETQ in the germline V gene. V trimming: 4 bases; J trimming: 5 bases; junction bases outside the gene matches: 11. The DNA for the CDR3 is TGCGCCAGCAGCCCATCAGGACTAGCGGGTAACGACGAGCAGTACTTC. As protein: CASSPSGLAGNDEQYF. Using reference TRBV5-1 and TRBJ2-7 for the parts outside the CDR3, the full variable domain is KAGVTQTPRYLIKTRGQQVTLSCSPISGHRSVSWYQQTPGQGLQFLFEYFSETQRNKGNFPGRFSGRQFSNSRSEMNVSTLELGDSALYLCASSPSGLAGNDEQYFGPGTRLTVT.

The chain links TRBV28 to TRBJ2-4, with D hard to call. The CDR3 sequence is 19 residues long. Germline lookup yields CDR1 MDHEN and CDR2 SYDVKM. V lost 1 base and J 0 bases, leaving 19 bases between the germline ends. The CDR3 DNA follows: TGTGCCAGCAGTTTATCACGGGTTCGCCGGTCCCTAGCCAAAAACATTCAGTACTTC. Its protein is CASSLSRVRRSLAKNIQYF.

The chain recombines TRBV19 with TRBJ2-7; 9 positions agree with TRBD2. Germline assignment: CDR1 LNHDA and CDR2 SQIVND (reference sequence). The length of the CDR3 is 17 residues. J gave up 5 bases and V 6 bases, and 17 bases lay outside the gene matches. This CDR3 reads CASSSPRGGRASHEQYF. The CDR3 nucleotides read TGTGCCAGTAGCTCCCCACGGGGCGGGAGGGCCAGCCACGAGCAGTACTTC.

This clone was observed a few times. The chain is built from TRBV28 and TRBJ1-5; no definite D call. The CDR3 consists of 14 residues. Germline V lookup: CDR1 MDHEN, CDR2 SYDVKM. V lost 5 bases and J lost 4, with 12 bases in between. CDR3 region: CASSPRHLNQPQHF. In nucleotides, the CDR3 is TGTGCCAGCAGTCCTCGACACTTAAATCAGCCCCAGCATTTT.

The chain is built from TRBV7-1 and TRBJ2-3, with 9 bases fitting TRBD2. TRBV7-1 is sorted into the ORF group, with uncertain function. V was pared by 4 bases and J by 2 bases, with 1 base of the junction left unmatched. The CDR3 sequence is 14 residues long. The CDR3 spells CASSLAGVTDTQYF. The CDR3 DNA sequence: TGTGCCAGCAGCTTAGCGGGGGTCACAGATACGCAGTATTTT.

This clone was seen a few times. A read error may produce the germline difference seen at one junction end. V usage is TRBV6-8 and J usage is TRBJ1-4, with 7 bases fitting TRBD1. The germline CDR1 and CDR2 sequences are MNHGY and SAAAGT. The CDR3 loop spans 13 amino acids. As DNA, the CDR3 is TGTGCCATCAGTGTACCAGGGGGTGAAAAACTGTTTTTT. This translates into CAISVPGGEKLFF.

V usage is TRBV2 and J usage is TRBJ1-5; D is undetermined. V was shortened by 7 bases and J by 4 bases, with 11 bases between the two germline ends. The length of the CDR3 is 13 residues. Germline V gene lookup returns CDR1 SNHLY and CDR2 FYNNEI. CDR3 residues: CASKVGENQPQHF. CDR3 nucleotide sequence: TGTGCCAGCAAGGTTGGTGAAAATCAGCCCCAGCATTTT. The full variable domain, rest sourced from reference TRBV2 and TRBJ1-5, is EPEVTQTPSHQVTQMGQEVILRCVPISNHLYFYWYRQILGQKVEFLVSFYNNEISEKSEIFDDQFSVERPDGSNFTLKIRSTKLEDSAMYFCASKVGENQPQHFGDGTRLSIL.

The V call is TRBV7-6, the J call TRBJ2-7; 10 bases agree with TRBD1. J lost 0 bases, V lost 1 base, and 0 bases had no gene match. This CDR3 is built from 15 residues. CDR1 is SGHVS and CDR2 is FNYEAQ in the germline V gene. The CDR3 DNA is TGTGCCAGCAGCTTAGGGACAGGGGGCTCCTACGAGCAGTACTTC. Translated, it gives CASSLGTGGSYEQYF.

The J gene is TRBJ1-2, the V gene TRBV9, with 8 bases matching TRBD1. Germline CDR1 is SGDLS and CDR2 is YYNGEE. The CDR3 runs to 16 residues. V lost 4 bases to trimming and J lost 0 bases; unmatched junction nucleotides: 8. CDR3 in DNA: TGTGCCAGCAGCCCGATGGGACAGGACACTAACTATGGCTACACCTTC. Translating it yields CASSPMGQDTNYGYTF.

The CDR3 protein is CASRVAGVINEQFF. CDR3 nucleotide sequence: TGTGCCAGCAGGGTAGCGGGAGTAATTAATGAGCAGTTCTTC. The chain recombines TRBV27 with TRBJ2-1; 9 bases fit TRBD2. The V and J ends lost 6 bases and 7 bases, in that order; junction bases with no gene match: 7. This CDR3 contains 14 residues. Germline V CDR1 and CDR2: MNHEY, SMNVEV (reference sequence).

The chain carries TRBV10-2 and TRBJ2-5; D uncertain. Germline assignment: CDR1 WSHSY and CDR2 SAAADI. Trimming removed 5 bases at V and 4 bases at J, with 14 bases between. This CDR3 contains 14 residues. The CDR3 spells CASSLRQTLETQYF. CDR3 DNA: TGCGCCAGCAGTTTGAGGCAGACACTAGAGACCCAGTACTTC.

This chain connects TRBV2 to TRBJ2-2; D is possibly TRBD2 (7 bases). The CDR3 sequence is 15 residues long. The V and J ends lost 7 bases and 4 bases respectively, with 16 bases between them. Germline-derived CDR1 and CDR2 are SNHLY and FYNNEI. CDR3 loop: CASNRGATLTGELFF. The CDR3 DNA sequence: TGTGCCAGCAACCGGGGGGCGACCCTCACCGGGGAGCTGTTTTTT.

The V gene is TRBV11-3, the J gene TRBJ1-5; D perhaps matches TRBD1 (5 bases). CDR1 and CDR2 (germline): SGHNT, YENEEA. The CDR3 runs to 18 residues. The germline V and J ends were trimmed by 6 bases and 2 bases, with 23 bases remaining between them. The CDR3 here is CASSGGGYGRAGNQPQHF. The CDR3 DNA follows: TGTGCCAGCAGTGGGGGAGGGTACGGCAGAGCCGGCAATCAGCCCCAGCATTTT.